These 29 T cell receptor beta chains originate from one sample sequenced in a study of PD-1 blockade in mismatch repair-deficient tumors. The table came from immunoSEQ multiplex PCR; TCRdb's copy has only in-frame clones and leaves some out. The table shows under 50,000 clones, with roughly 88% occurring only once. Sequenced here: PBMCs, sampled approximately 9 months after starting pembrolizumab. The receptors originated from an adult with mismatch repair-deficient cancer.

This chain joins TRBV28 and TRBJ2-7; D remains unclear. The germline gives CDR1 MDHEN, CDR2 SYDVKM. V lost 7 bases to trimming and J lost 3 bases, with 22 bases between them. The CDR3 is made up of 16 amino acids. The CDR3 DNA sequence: TGTGCCAGCACCGATCCCAGCCCTCGTAACTACTACGAGCAGTACTTC. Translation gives CASTDPSPRNYYEQYF.

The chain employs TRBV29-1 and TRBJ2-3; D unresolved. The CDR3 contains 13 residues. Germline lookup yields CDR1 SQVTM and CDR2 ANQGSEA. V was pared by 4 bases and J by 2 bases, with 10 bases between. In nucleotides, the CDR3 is TGCAGCGTTGTTGTGTATTACACAGATACGCAGTATTTT. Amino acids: CSVVVYYTDTQYF.

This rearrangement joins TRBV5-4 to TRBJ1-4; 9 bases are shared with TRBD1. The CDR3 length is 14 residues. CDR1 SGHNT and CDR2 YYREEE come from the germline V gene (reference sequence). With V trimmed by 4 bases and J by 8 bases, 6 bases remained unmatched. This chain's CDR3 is CASSPGQGREKLFF. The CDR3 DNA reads TGTGCCAGCAGCCCGGGACAGGGTAGGGAAAAACTGTTTTTT.

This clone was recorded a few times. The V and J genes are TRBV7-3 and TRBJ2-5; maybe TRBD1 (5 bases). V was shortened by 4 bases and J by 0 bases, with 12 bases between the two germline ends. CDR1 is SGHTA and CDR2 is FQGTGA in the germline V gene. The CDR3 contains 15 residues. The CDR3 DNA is TGTGCCAGCAGCTCTCCTTCGGACAACCAAGAGACCCAGTACTTC. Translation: CASSSPSDNQETQYF.

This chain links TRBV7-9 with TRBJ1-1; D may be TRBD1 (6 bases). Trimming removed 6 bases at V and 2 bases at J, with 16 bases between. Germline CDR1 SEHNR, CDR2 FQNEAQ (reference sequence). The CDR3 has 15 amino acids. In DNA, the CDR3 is TGTGCCAGCAGTCCCGTCCAGGGGCCAAACACTGAAGCTTTCTTT. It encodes CASSPVQGPNTEAFF.

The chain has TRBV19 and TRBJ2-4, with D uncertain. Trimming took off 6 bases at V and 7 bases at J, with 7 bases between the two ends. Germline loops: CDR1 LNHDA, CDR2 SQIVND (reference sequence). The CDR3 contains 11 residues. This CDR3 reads CASRKRNIQYF. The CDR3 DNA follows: TGTGCCAGTAGGAAGAGGAACATTCAGTACTTC.

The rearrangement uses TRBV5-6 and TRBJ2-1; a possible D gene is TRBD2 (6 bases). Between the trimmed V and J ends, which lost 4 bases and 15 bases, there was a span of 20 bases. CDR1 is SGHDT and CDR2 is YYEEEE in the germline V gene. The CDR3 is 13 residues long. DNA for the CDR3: TGTGCCAGCAGCCGCGCAAGGCGGGAAGTACCGTTCTTC. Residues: CASSRARREVPFF.

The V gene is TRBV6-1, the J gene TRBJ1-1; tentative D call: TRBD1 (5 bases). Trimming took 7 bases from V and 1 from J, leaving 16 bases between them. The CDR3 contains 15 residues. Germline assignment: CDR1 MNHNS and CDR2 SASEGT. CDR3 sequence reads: CASNTVGRGNTEAFF. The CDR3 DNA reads TGTGCCAGCAATACTGTAGGGAGGGGGAACACTGAAGCTTTCTTT.

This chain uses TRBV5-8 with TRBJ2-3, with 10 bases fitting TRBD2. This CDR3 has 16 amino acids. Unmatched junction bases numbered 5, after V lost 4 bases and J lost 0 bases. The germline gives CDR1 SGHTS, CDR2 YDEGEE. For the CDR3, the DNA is TGTGCCAGCAGCCTGGGACTAGCGAGAAGCACAGATACGCAGTATTTT. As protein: CASSLGLARSTDTQYF. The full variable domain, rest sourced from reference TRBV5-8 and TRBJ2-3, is EAGVTQSPTHLIKTRGQQATLRCSPISGHTSVYWYQQALGLGLQFLLWYDEGEERNRGNFPPRFSGRQFPNYSSELNVNALELEDSALYLCASSLGLARSTDTQYFGPGTRLTVL.

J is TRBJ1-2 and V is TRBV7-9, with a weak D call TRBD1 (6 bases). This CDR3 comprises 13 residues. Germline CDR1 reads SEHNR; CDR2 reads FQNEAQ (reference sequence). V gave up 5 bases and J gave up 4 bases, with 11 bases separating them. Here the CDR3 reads CASSQGHLYGYTF. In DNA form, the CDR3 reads TGTGCCAGCAGCCAGGGACACCTCTATGGCTACACCTTC. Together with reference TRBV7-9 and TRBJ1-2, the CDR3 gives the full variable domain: DTGVSQNPRHKITKRGQNVTFRCDPISEHNRLYWYRQTLGQGPEFLTYFQNEAQLEKSRLLSDRFSAERPKGSFSTLEIQRTEQGDSAMYLCASSQGHLYGYTFGSGTRLTVV.

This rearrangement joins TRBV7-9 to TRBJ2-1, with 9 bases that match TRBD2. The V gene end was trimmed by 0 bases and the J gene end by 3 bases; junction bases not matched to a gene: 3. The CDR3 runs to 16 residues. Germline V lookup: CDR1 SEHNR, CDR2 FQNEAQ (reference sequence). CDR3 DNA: TGTGCCAGCAGCTTAGCCTTAGCGGGAGTCTACAATGAGCAGTTCTTC. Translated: CASSLALAGVYNEQFF.

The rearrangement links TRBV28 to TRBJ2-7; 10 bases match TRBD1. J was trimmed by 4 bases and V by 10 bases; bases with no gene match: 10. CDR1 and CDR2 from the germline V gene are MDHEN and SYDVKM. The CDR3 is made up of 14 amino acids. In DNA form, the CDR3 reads TGTGCCATCCTACGCCGGGACAGGGGATACGAGCAGTACTTC. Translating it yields CAILRRDRGYEQYF.

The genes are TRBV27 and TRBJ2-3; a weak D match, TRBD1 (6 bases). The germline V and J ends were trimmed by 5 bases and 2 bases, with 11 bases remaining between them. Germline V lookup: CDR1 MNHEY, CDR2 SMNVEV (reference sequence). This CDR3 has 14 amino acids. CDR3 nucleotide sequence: TGTGCCAGCAGTATCCGGACAGCCACAGATACGCAGTATTTT. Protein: CASSIRTATDTQYF.

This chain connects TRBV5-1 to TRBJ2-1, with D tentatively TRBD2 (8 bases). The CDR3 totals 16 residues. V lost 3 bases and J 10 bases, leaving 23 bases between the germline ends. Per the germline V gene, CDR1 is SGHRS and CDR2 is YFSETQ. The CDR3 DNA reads TGCGCCAGCAGCTGGCAGGGGGGAGCGGGAGATTTAGAGCAGTTCTTC. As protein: CASSWQGGAGDLEQFF. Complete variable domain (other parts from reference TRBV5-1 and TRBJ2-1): KAGVTQTPRYLIKTRGQQVTLSCSPISGHRSVSWYQQTPGQGLQFLFEYFSETQRNKGNFPGRFSGRQFSNSRSEMNVSTLELGDSALYLCASSWQGGAGDLEQFFGPGTRLTVL.

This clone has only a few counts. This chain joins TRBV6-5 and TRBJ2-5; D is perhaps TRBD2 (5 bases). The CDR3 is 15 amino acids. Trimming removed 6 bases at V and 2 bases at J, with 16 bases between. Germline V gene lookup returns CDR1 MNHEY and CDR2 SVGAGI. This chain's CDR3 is CASRPLWTGQETQYF. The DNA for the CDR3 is TGTGCCAGCAGGCCCCTCTGGACGGGACAAGAGACCCAGTACTTC.

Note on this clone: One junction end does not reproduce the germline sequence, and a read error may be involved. The CDR3 coding sequence is TGCGCCAGCACCTTGGTGGCTAGCGGGAATGGCGAGCAGTACTTC. This gives the protein CASTLVASGNGEQYF. V usage is TRBV5-1 and J usage is TRBJ2-7; the match to TRBD2 covers 9 bases. Germline CDR1 is SGHRS and CDR2 is YFSETQ. This CDR3 is 15 amino acids long.

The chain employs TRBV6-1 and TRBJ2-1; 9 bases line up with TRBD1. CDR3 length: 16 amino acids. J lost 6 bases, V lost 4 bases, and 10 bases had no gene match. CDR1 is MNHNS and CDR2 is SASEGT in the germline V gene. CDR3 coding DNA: TGTGCCAGCAGTGTACAGGGGGCAGGTGGGGGCAATGAGCAGTTCTTC. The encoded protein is CASSVQGAGGGNEQFF.

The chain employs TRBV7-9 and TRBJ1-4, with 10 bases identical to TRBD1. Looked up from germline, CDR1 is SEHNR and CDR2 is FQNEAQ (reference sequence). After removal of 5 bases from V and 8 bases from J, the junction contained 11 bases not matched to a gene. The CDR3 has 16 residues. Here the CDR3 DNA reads TGTGCCAGCAGCCCAAATACCGGGACAGGGGACGAAAAACTGTTTTTT. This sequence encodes CASSPNTGTGDEKLFF. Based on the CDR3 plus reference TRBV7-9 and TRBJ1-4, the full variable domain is DTGVSQNPRHKITKRGQNVTFRCDPISEHNRLYWYRQTLGQGPEFLTYFQNEAQLEKSRLLSDRFSAERPKGSFSTLEIQRTEQGDSAMYLCASSPNTGTGDEKLFFGSGTQLSVL.

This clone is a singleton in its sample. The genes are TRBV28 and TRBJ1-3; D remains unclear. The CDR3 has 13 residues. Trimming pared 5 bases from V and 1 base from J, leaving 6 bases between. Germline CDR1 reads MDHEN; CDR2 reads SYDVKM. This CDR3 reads CASSPGSGNTIYF. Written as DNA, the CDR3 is TGTGCCAGCAGTCCCGGGTCTGGAAACACCATATATTTT.

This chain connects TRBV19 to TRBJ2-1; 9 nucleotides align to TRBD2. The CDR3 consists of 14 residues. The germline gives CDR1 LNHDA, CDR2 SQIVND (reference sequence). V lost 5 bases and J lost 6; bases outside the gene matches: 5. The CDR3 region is CASSLGGRANEQFF. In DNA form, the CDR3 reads TGTGCCAGTAGTCTTGGCGGGAGGGCCAATGAGCAGTTCTTC.

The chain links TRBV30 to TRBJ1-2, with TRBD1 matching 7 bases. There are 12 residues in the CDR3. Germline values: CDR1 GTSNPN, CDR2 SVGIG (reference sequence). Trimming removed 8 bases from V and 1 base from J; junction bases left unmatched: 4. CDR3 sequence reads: CARDRINYGYTF. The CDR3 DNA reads TGTGCCCGGGACAGAATTAACTATGGCTACACCTTC.

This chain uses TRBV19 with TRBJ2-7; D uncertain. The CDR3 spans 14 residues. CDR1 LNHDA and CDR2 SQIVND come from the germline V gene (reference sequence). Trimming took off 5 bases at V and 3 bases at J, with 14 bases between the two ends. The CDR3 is CASSLTDGYYEQYF. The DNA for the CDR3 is TGTGCCAGTAGTTTGACCGACGGGTACTACGAGCAGTACTTC.

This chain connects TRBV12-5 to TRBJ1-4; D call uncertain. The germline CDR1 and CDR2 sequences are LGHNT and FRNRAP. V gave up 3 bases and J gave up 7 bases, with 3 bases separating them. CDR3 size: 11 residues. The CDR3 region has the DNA TGTGCTAGTGGTTTAGCTGAAAAACTGTTTTTT. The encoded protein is CASGLAEKLFF.

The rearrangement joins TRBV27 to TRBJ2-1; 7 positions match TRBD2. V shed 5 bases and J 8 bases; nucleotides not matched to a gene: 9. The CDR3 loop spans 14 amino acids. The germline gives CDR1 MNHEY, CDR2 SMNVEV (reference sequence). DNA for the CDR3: TGTGCCAGCAGTCCGCTAGCGGTACATTATGAGCAGTTCTTC. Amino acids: CASSPLAVHYEQFF.

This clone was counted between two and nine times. CDR3 in amino acids: CASSAGLAGEGYEQYF. The CDR3 bases are TGTGCCAGCAGCGCAGGACTAGCGGGGGAAGGCTACGAGCAGTACTTC. The V gene is TRBV7-8, the J gene TRBJ2-7; 13 bases are a match to TRBD2. The CDR3 runs to 16 residues. From germline, CDR1 is SGHVS and CDR2 FQNEAQ. The V gene end was trimmed by 5 bases and the J gene end by 3 bases; junction bases not matched to a gene: 7.

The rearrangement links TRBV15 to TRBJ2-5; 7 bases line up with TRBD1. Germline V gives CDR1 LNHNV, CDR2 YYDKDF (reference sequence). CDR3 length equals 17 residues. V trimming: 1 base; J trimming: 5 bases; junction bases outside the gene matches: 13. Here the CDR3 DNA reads TGTGCCACCAGCAGAGCCAAGGACAGGTCGGTTGACGAGACCCAGTACTTC. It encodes CATSRAKDRSVDETQYF.

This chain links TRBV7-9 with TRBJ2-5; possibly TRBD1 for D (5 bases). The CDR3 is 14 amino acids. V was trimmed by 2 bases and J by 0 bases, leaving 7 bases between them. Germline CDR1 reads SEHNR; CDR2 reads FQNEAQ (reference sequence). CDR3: CASSLQGNQETQYF. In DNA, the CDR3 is TGTGCCAGCAGCTTACAGGGAAACCAAGAGACCCAGTACTTC.

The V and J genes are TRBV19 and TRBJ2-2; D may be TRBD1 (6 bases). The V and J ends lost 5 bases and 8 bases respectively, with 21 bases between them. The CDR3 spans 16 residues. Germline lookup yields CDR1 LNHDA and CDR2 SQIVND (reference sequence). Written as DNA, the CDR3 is TGTGCCAGTAGTTCCCGGGACACACGCTGGCGAGGGGAGCTGTTTTTT. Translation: CASSSRDTRWRGELFF.

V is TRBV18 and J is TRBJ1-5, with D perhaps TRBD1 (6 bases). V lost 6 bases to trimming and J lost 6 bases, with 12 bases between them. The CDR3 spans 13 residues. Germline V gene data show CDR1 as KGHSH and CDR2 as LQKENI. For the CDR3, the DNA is TGTGCCAGCTCCCCAGGGGAGGCTCAGCCCCAGCATTTT. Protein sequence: CASSPGEAQPQHF.